One and the same sample provided the 12 T cell receptor beta chains below, sequenced in a study of graft-versus-host responses after intestinal transplantation. Their antigens remain unidentified. Measured with immunoSEQ multiplex PCR; TCRdb has only the in-frame clones, and not every one. The repertoire consists of about 90,000 clones, with 85% to 95% occurring once and the leading ten covering less than 0.5%. The specimen was unstimulated CD8+ T cells sorted from spleen or lymph node cells, collected before intestinal transplant. The receptors were gathered from a human donor who received an intestinal transplant.

The rearrangement uses TRBV10-3 and TRBJ2-1, with 7 bases matching TRBD2. Germline lookup yields CDR1 ENHRY and CDR2 SYGVKD. The CDR3 sequence is 15 residues long. V was clipped by 0 bases and J by 8 bases; unmatched bases: 7. The CDR3, as DNA: TGTGCCATCAGTGAGTCGGGGGGAGGGTTGTATGAGCAGTTCTTC. Translating gives CAISESGGGLYEQFF.

CDR3 nucleotide sequence: TGCGCCAGCAGTGAAAGGGGACTCCTCAACCAAGAGACCCAGTACTTC. This translates into CASSERGLLNQETQYF. This chain uses TRBV10-2 with TRBJ2-5, with D possibly being TRBD2 (6 bases). CDR3 length: 16 residues. The V end lost 3 bases, the J end lost 0 bases, and 14 bases lay between the germline ends. Per germline, CDR1 WSHSY and CDR2 SAAADI.

The chain employs TRBV27 and TRBJ1-6, with D tentatively TRBD1 (6 bases). Germline loops: CDR1 MNHEY, CDR2 SMNVEV (reference sequence). Trimming stripped 3 bases from V and 10 bases from J, with 10 bases between. The CDR3 is 13 amino acids. CDR3 sequence: CASSLQGLSPLHF. CDR3 bases: TGTGCCAGCAGTTTGCAGGGGCTCTCACCCCTCCACTTT.

This chain joins TRBV6-1 and TRBJ1-4, with 9 bases aligning to TRBD1. V trimming: 3 bases; J trimming: 5 bases; junction bases outside the gene matches: 10. CDR1 and CDR2 from the germline V gene are MNHNS and SASEGT. The CDR3 spans 17 residues. CDR3 residues: CASSDRPGGTGNEKLFF. Written as DNA, the CDR3 is TGTGCCAGCAGTGACAGACCGGGAGGGACAGGGAATGAAAAACTGTTTTTT.

The chain recombines TRBV27 with TRBJ2-7; 7 bases map to TRBD1. J lost 2 bases, V lost 6 bases, and 1 base had no gene match. In germline, CDR1 is MNHEY, CDR2 SMNVEV (reference sequence). This CDR3 spans 12 amino acids. The CDR3 DNA is TGTGCCAGCAGAACAGGGGCCTACGAGCAGTACTTC. Residues: CASRTGAYEQYF.

This chain connects TRBV30 to TRBJ2-3, with 9 bases fitting TRBD2. Germline lookup yields CDR1 GTSNPN and CDR2 SVGIG (reference sequence). Trimming cost V 4 bases and J 5 bases; bases outside gene matches: 7. This CDR3 region has 14 residues. This CDR3 reads CAWIDRGGEDTQYF. The CDR3 DNA is TGTGCCTGGATCGACCGCGGGGGGGAAGATACGCAGTATTTT.

CDR3: CASSESLAITNTGELFF. CDR3 nucleotide sequence: TGCGCCAGCAGTGAGTCACTAGCGATAACGAACACCGGGGAGCTGTTTTTT. The chain links TRBV10-1 to TRBJ2-2; 7 bases match TRBD2. V lost 0 bases, J lost 0 bases, and 4 bases stayed unmatched. The CDR3 is 17 residues long. Germline V gene lookup returns CDR1 WNHNN and CDR2 SYGVQD (reference sequence).

The chain uses TRBV19 and TRBJ1-1; D gene ambiguous. The V and J ends lost 5 bases and 6 bases respectively, with 10 bases between them. This CDR3 spans 12 amino acids. CDR1 and CDR2 (germline): LNHDA, SQIVND (reference sequence). This chain's CDR3 is CASSVGLSEAFF. CDR3 nucleotide sequence: TGTGCCAGTAGTGTAGGGCTTTCTGAAGCTTTCTTT.

For this clone: Other DNA sequences from this sample encode an identical CDR3 as well. The chain uses TRBV27 and TRBJ1-5, with D possibly TRBD1 on 5 matching bases. This CDR3 comprises 14 residues. Germline lookup yields CDR1 MNHEY and CDR2 SMNVEV (reference sequence). V was clipped by 3 bases and J by 4 bases, with 10 bases between them. CDR3 sequence reads: CASSLLGGNQPQHF. The CDR3 nucleotides are TGTGCCAGCAGTTTGTTGGGGGGTAATCAGCCCCAGCATTTT.

The rearrangement links TRBV30 to TRBJ2-1; D is uncertain. V dropped 0 bases and J dropped 4 bases, with 4 bases sitting between them. The CDR3 runs 12 residues. Germline CDR1 and CDR2: GTSNPN and SVGIG (reference sequence). Written as DNA, the CDR3 is TGTGCCTGGAGTGTATATTACAATGAGCAGTTCTTC. Amino acid sequence: CAWSVYYNEQFF.

V gene TRBV5-4 combines with J gene TRBJ2-7; D remains unclear. The ends were cut back, 0 bases at V and 1 base at J, with 8 bases in the middle. From germline, CDR1 is SGHNT and CDR2 YYREEE (reference sequence). The CDR3 extends over 14 amino acids. The DNA for the CDR3 is TGTGCCAGCAGCTTGGATCTCGTTTCCTACGAGCAGTACTTC. It specifies CASSLDLVSYEQYF.

The genes are TRBV13 and TRBJ2-3, with D perhaps matching TRBD1 (5 bases). The V and J ends lost 1 base and 1 base respectively, with 9 bases between them. Germline V lookup: CDR1 PRHDT, CDR2 FYEKMQ (reference sequence). The CDR3 contains 15 residues. The CDR3 DNA sequence: TGTGCCAGCAGCTTAGCAGGGCGCGGCACAGATACGCAGTATTTT. Encoded protein: CASSLAGRGTDTQYF.